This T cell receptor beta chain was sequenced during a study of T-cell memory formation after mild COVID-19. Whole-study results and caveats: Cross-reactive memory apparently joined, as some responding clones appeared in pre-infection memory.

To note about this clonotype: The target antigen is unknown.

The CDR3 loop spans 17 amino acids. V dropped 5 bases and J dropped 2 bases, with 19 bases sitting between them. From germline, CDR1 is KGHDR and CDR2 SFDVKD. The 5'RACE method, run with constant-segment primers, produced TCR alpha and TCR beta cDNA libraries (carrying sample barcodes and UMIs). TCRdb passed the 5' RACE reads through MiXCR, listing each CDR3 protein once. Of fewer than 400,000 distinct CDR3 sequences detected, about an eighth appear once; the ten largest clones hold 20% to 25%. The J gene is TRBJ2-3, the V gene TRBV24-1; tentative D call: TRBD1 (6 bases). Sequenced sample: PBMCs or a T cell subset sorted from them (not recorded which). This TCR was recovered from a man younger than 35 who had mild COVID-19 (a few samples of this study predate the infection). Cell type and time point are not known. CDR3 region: CATSGEQGGKHTDTQYF. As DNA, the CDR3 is TGTGCCACCAGTGGCGAACAGGGCGGCAAGCACACAGATACGCAGTATTTT.